These 21 T cell receptor beta chains came from one sample sequenced in a study of shared clonotypes between healthy human individuals (dated by TCRdb to between 2020 and 2021). Libraries were made using the immunoSEQ multiplex PCR assay. Sourced from immuneACCESS, this table was stored by TCRdb with only in-frame sequences that have V and J called. A share of the clones is absent; for the studies checked, an unresolved V gene accounts for under half, and the remainder has no known explanation. In all, the sample holds fewer than 1.6 million clones, and less than 99% of those were seen once. The biggest ten clones account for 0.36% of the sample. The sample consisted of naive CD4+ T cells sorted from blood. The cell subset or site label corresponds to: CD45RA+ positively selected. These receptors came from a man aged 30 to 39 in good health.

This chain connects TRBV14 to TRBJ2-7, with 8 bases lining up with TRBD2. The CDR3 has 16 residues. Germline V gene lookup returns CDR1 SGHDN and CDR2 FVKESK. With V trimmed by 1 base and J by 2 bases, 7 bases remained unmatched. CDR3 amino acids: CASSQVAPSGPYEQYF. CDR3 in DNA: TGTGCCAGCAGCCAAGTAGCGCCTAGCGGGCCCTACGAGCAGTACTTC.

V and J are TRBV30 and TRBJ1-3; D is unclear. Trimming removed 1 base from V and 3 bases from J, with 4 bases in between. CDR3 size: 12 residues. Germline V gives CDR1 GTSNPN, CDR2 SVGIG (reference sequence). The DNA for the CDR3 is TGTGCCTGGAGTGAGAGTGGAAACACCATATATTTT. Translated, it gives CAWSESGNTIYF. The whole variable domain, filled in from reference TRBV30 and TRBJ1-3, reads SQTIHQWPATLVQPVGSPLSLECTVEGTSNPNLYWYRQAAGRGLQLLFYSVGIGQISSEVPQNLSASRPQDRQFILSSKKLLLSDSGFYLCAWSESGNTIYFGEGSWLTVV.

The chain has TRBV28 and TRBJ2-2; 11 bases fit TRBD2. This CDR3 is 19 amino acids long. V shed 1 base, J shed 1 base, and the junction held 8 bases outside the gene matches. Germline lookup yields CDR1 MDHEN and CDR2 SYDVKM. CDR3 sequence: CASSLYLAGGTRNTGELFF. DNA for the CDR3: TGTGCCAGCAGTTTATATCTAGCGGGAGGAACCAGGAACACCGGGGAGCTGTTTTTT.

This rearrangement joins TRBV30 to TRBJ2-5; D unclear. CDR1 and CDR2 (germline): GTSNPN, SVGIG (reference sequence). The CDR3 runs to 15 residues. V gave up 4 bases and J gave up 1 base, with 16 bases separating them. Here the CDR3 reads CAWNRGSRTQETQYF. The DNA of the CDR3 is TGTGCCTGGAATAGAGGTAGCAGAACCCAAGAGACCCAGTACTTC. The full variable domain, its missing parts supplied by reference TRBV30 and TRBJ2-5, is SQTIHQWPATLVQPVGSPLSLECTVEGTSNPNLYWYRQAAGRGLQLLFYSVGIGQISSEVPQNLSASRPQDRQFILSSKKLLLSDSGFYLCAWNRGSRTQETQYFGPGTRLLVL.

The chain recombines TRBV5-6 with TRBJ2-3; 10 bases are shared with TRBD2. V lost 0 bases, J lost 6 bases, and 7 bases stayed unmatched. The CDR3 totals 16 residues. The germline CDR1 and CDR2 sequences are SGHDT and YYEEEE. The CDR3 region has the DNA TGTGCCAGCAGCTTGGCCAGCGGGAGGGCGGAGGATACGCAGTATTTT. Translation gives CASSLASGRAEDTQYF.

J is TRBJ1-2 and V is TRBV9; D call uncertain. Germline V gene data show CDR1 as SGDLS and CDR2 as YYNGEE. This CDR3 comprises 15 residues. V was shortened by 1 base and J by 5 bases, with 15 bases between the two germline ends. CDR3 loop: CASSVNRRVGYGYTF. In nucleotides, the CDR3 is TGTGCCAGCAGCGTAAATCGCCGGGTTGGGTATGGCTACACCTTC.

CDR3 protein: CSVDTRGGNNEQFF. CDR3 bases: TGCAGCGTTGATACCAGGGGTGGAAACAATGAGCAGTTCTTC. The chain links TRBV29-1 to TRBJ2-1; D might be TRBD1 (6 bases). The V end was cut by 3 bases, the J end by 5 bases, with 14 bases between. The CDR3 spans 14 residues. The germline V gene encodes CDR1 SQVTM and CDR2 ANQGSEA.

The J gene is TRBJ2-3, the V gene TRBV29-1; 13 bases align to TRBD2. This CDR3 contains 15 residues. Trimming cost V 5 bases and J 0 bases; bases outside gene matches: 2. CDR1 and CDR2 from the germline V gene are SQVTM and ANQGSEA. CDR3 sequence reads: CSVTGLAGSTDTQYF. The CDR3 bases are TGCAGCGTTACGGGACTAGCGGGGAGCACAGATACGCAGTATTTT.

This clone showed up just once. The genes are TRBV5-1 and TRBJ2-5; 9 nucleotides match TRBD1. The CDR3 loop spans 15 amino acids. With V trimmed by 3 bases and J by 5 bases, 8 bases remained unmatched. CDR1 is SGHRS, CDR2 YFSETQ, per germline. The CDR3 nucleotides are TGCGCCAGCAGCTCTCCAACAGGGGGCATGGAGACCCAGTACTTC. It translates to CASSSPTGGMETQYF. Looking up the rest from reference TRBV5-1 and TRBJ2-5 gives the full variable domain: KAGVTQTPRYLIKTRGQQVTLSCSPISGHRSVSWYQQTPGQGLQFLFEYFSETQRNKGNFPGRFSGRQFSNSRSEMNVSTLELGDSALYLCASSSPTGGMETQYFGPGTRLLVL.

The rearrangement joins TRBV25-1 to TRBJ1-2; 9 nucleotides line up with TRBD1. With V trimmed by 4 bases and J by 4 bases, 10 bases remained unmatched. Looked up from germline, CDR1 is MGHDK and CDR2 is SYGVNS. The CDR3 consists of 16 residues. The DNA of the CDR3 is TGTGCCAGCAGTGCCACCGGGACAGGGTACGGCTATGGCTACACCTTC. Its translation: CASSATGTGYGYGYTF.

The chain employs TRBV15 and TRBJ1-2; 7 positions match TRBD1. V was clipped by 2 bases and J by 4 bases; unmatched bases: 7. This CDR3 is built from 15 residues. Per the germline V gene, CDR1 is LNHNV and CDR2 is YYDKDF (reference sequence). CDR3 sequence reads: CATSRLKGTAYGYTF. CDR3 nucleotide sequence: TGTGCCACCAGCAGATTGAAAGGGACAGCCTATGGCTACACCTTC.

Concerning this clone: Other nucleotide sequences from this sample produce the same CDR3. The chain has TRBV18 and TRBJ2-3; TRBD2 aligns across 7 bases. The germline V gene encodes CDR1 KGHSH and CDR2 LQKENI. There are 16 residues in the CDR3. The J segment lost 0 bases and the V segment lost 3 bases, leaving 6 bases of the junction unmatched. In nucleotides, the CDR3 is TGTGCCAGCTCACCTTTGGCGGGAGCTAGCACAGATACGCAGTATTTT. Translation: CASSPLAGASTDTQYF.

The V gene is TRBV11-2, the J gene TRBJ1-2, with D tentatively TRBD1 (5 bases). V lost 8 bases and J 5 bases, leaving 18 bases between the germline ends. The CDR3 runs to 14 residues. In germline, CDR1 is SGHAT, CDR2 FQNNGV. The DNA for the CDR3 is TGTGCCAGCGCGTCTCCGGGACCCGCATATGGCTACACCTTC. Translated, it gives CASASPGPAYGYTF.

The J gene is TRBJ2-1, the V gene TRBV9, with D perhaps TRBD2 (6 bases). The CDR3 is 18 amino acids. The V and J ends lost 5 bases and 5 bases respectively, with 26 bases between them. From germline, CDR1 is SGDLS and CDR2 YYNGEE. The CDR3 DNA is TGTGCCAGCAGTTCCCTTCCCGGCGGGATCGGGACCGACAATGAGCAGTTCTTC. Translation: CASSSLPGGIGTDNEQFF.

The V and J genes are TRBV6-5 and TRBJ2-7, with D tentatively TRBD2 (5 bases). Trimming left V 0 bases short and J 6 bases short, with 9 bases between. Germline loops: CDR1 MNHEY, CDR2 SVGAGI. The CDR3 length is 13 residues. The CDR3 region is CASSYSMSGEQYF. CDR3 bases: TGTGCCAGCAGTTACTCTATGAGCGGCGAGCAGTACTTC.

The V gene is TRBV5-1, the J gene TRBJ2-7; D gene unclear. The CDR3 is 14 residues long. Looked up from germline, CDR1 is SGHRS and CDR2 is YFSETQ. The V end lost 4 bases, the J end lost 2 bases, and 13 bases lay between the germline ends. The DNA of the CDR3 is TGCGCCAGCAGCCCTTCGGCCAGAACCTACGAGCAGTACTTC. Residues: CASSPSARTYEQYF. Full variable domain (missing parts from reference TRBV5-1 and TRBJ2-7): KAGVTQTPRYLIKTRGQQVTLSCSPISGHRSVSWYQQTPGQGLQFLFEYFSETQRNKGNFPGRFSGRQFSNSRSEMNVSTLELGDSALYLCASSPSARTYEQYFGPGTRLTVT.

This sequence joins TRBV7-2 and TRBJ2-1; D ambiguous. There are 15 residues in the CDR3. V shed 5 bases and J shed 5 bases, with 16 bases lying between them. CDR1 SGHTA and CDR2 FQGNSA come from the germline V gene. CDR3 amino acids: CASSEDGRPNNEQFF. In DNA form, the CDR3 reads TGTGCCAGCAGCGAGGACGGCCGCCCCAACAATGAGCAGTTCTTC.

As concerns this clone: Other DNA sequences in the sample encode the same CDR3. J is TRBJ2-3 and V is TRBV5-1; no reliable D call. CDR3 length equals 14 residues. CDR1 SGHRS and CDR2 YFSETQ come from the germline V gene. V shed 0 bases and J shed 1 base, with 6 bases lying between them. CDR3 sequence reads: CASSLAQRTDTQYF. The CDR3 coding sequence is TGCGCCAGCAGCTTGGCTCAACGCACAGATACGCAGTATTTT.

The chain uses TRBV7-2 and TRBJ2-7; perhaps TRBD2 as D (7 bases). The V and J ends lost 5 bases and 7 bases respectively, with 15 bases between them. This CDR3 contains 13 residues. Germline values: CDR1 SGHTA, CDR2 FQGNSA. DNA of the CDR3: TGTGCCAGCAGCCCCTTTGAGGGGGGGGAGCAGTACTTC. It specifies CASSPFEGGEQYF.

The genes are TRBV18 and TRBJ1-2; D remains unclear. V was shortened by 0 bases and J by 0 bases, with 8 bases between the two germline ends. Germline CDR1 KGHSH, CDR2 LQKENI. The CDR3 covers 15 residues. CDR3 coding DNA: TGTGCCAGCTCACCACCTGCGTTCACTAACTATGGCTACACCTTC. Translated: CASSPPAFTNYGYTF.

This chain connects TRBV29-1 to TRBJ2-7, with 7 positions matching TRBD2. The ends lost 2 bases at V and 7 bases at J; junction bases unmatched: 11. This CDR3 region has 14 residues. From germline, CDR1 is SQVTM and CDR2 ANQGSEA. The CDR3 here is CSVELAVRAGEQYF. Here the CDR3 DNA reads TGCAGCGTTGAACTAGCGGTCCGCGCGGGTGAGCAGTACTTC.